These 10 T cell receptor beta chains were sequenced from one sample in a study of technical replicates of blood from a few donors. Profiling relied on immunoSEQ multiplex PCR, and the TCRdb table lists in-frame clones only, not all of them. Among 99,000 or so clones listed, 95% were seen once. The source material was T cells isolated from PBMCs. Source of these receptors: a human donor in good health.

The CDR3 DNA is TGTGCCAGCAGCCCCTACCGGGAGACCCAGTACTTC. It codes for CASSPYRETQYF. The rearrangement joins TRBV11-2 to TRBJ2-5; D gene ambiguous. Germline V gene sequence: CDR1 SGHAT, CDR2 FQNNGV. This CDR3 has 12 amino acids. V was shortened by 5 bases and J by 5 bases, with 9 bases between the two germline ends.

This chain uses TRBV5-8 with TRBJ2-5; D is possibly TRBD1 (5 bases). Trimming took off 4 bases at V and 4 bases at J, with 5 bases between the two ends. The CDR3 length is 11 residues. The germline V gene has CDR1 SGHTS and CDR2 YDEGEE. In DNA form, the CDR3 reads TGTGCCAGCAGCGACAGAGAGACCCAGTACTTC. Residues: CASSDRETQYF.

The DNA of the CDR3 is TGTGCCAGCAGCCCAGGGTCAGGCACCTACGAGCAGTACTTC. It translates to CASSPGSGTYEQYF. The chain recombines TRBV13 with TRBJ2-7; the D gene is possibly TRBD1 (5 bases). The V end was cut by 5 bases, the J end by 2 bases, with 13 bases between. Germline values: CDR1 PRHDT, CDR2 FYEKMQ (reference sequence). The CDR3 covers 14 residues.

The chain employs TRBV6-5 and TRBJ2-3; no clear D. Trimming removed 6 bases at V and 2 bases at J, with 9 bases between. CDR1 MNHEY and CDR2 SVGAGI come from the germline V gene. The CDR3 covers 13 residues. This CDR3 reads CASSLHYTDTQYF. CDR3 nucleotides: TGTGCCAGCAGCCTCCACTACACAGATACGCAGTATTTT.

The V gene is TRBV28, the J gene TRBJ1-5; D may be TRBD1 (5 bases). The CDR3 runs 15 residues. CDR1 is MDHEN, CDR2 SYDVKM, per germline. Trimming took 3 bases from V and 1 from J, leaving 10 bases between them. The CDR3: CASSFLAGSNQPQHF. CDR3 nucleotides: TGTGCCAGCAGTTTTCTGGCAGGGAGCAATCAGCCCCAGCATTTT.

The chain is built from TRBV7-9 and TRBJ1-5, with D unclear. There are 16 residues in the CDR3. Trimming shortened V by 2 bases and J by 2 bases, and 13 bases separated the two germline ends. Per germline, CDR1 SEHNR and CDR2 FQNEAQ (reference sequence). The CDR3 reads CASSLYFPNGNQPQHF. CDR3 bases: TGTGCCAGCAGCTTATACTTCCCGAATGGCAATCAGCCCCAGCATTTT.

The chain couples TRBV6-5 to TRBJ2-7; perhaps TRBD1 as D (6 bases). The CDR3 totals 15 residues. Trimming left V 2 bases short and J 2 bases short, with 13 bases between. From germline, CDR1 is MNHEY and CDR2 SVGAGI. CDR3: CASSYRERDTYEQYF. CDR3 nucleotides: TGTGCCAGCAGTTACAGGGAAAGGGACACCTACGAGCAGTACTTC.

The chain combines TRBV27 with TRBJ2-1; 12 nucleotides match TRBD1. This CDR3 region has 19 residues. CDR1 is MNHEY and CDR2 is SMNVEV in the germline V gene (reference sequence). J gave up 1 base and V 5 bases, and 12 bases lay outside the gene matches. CDR3 residues: CASSTLGTGGLGSYNEQFF. The CDR3 DNA is TGTGCCAGCAGTACACTTGGGACAGGGGGCTTGGGTTCCTACAATGAGCAGTTCTTC.

The CDR3 loop is CASSPRAGGPDTQYF. The CDR3 DNA follows: TGTGCCAGCAGCCCCAGAGCGGGAGGACCAGATACGCAGTATTTT. The V and J genes are TRBV2 and TRBJ2-3; 9 nucleotides agree with TRBD2. In germline, CDR1 is SNHLY, CDR2 FYNNEI. The CDR3 runs to 15 residues. V was clipped by 6 bases and J by 4 bases; unmatched bases: 8.

The V call is TRBV7-3, the J call TRBJ2-1, with 12 nucleotides matching TRBD2. The CDR3 has 17 residues. The germline gives CDR1 SGHTA, CDR2 FQGTGA. The V gene end was trimmed by 2 bases and the J gene end by 6 bases; junction bases not matched to a gene: 8. The CDR3, as DNA: TGTGCCAGCAGCTTAGCTAGCGGGGGGGCCCTTAGCAATGAGCAGTTCTTC. Translating it yields CASSLASGGALSNEQFF.